The next 22 T cell receptor beta chains were all read from a single sample in a study of cytomegalovirus exposure and HLA in healthy donors. PCR employed 60 Vbeta and 13 Jbeta primers. The repertoire was sequenced with immunoSEQ multiplex PCR; TCRdb's copy has only in-frame clones and lacks some. The data contain 100,000 to 150,000 clones, less than 80% of them singletons. The sample taken for sequencing was PBMCs. The receptors come from a man aged 30 to 39 in good health and CMV-seronegative.

J is TRBJ1-2 and V is TRBV5-1; D is ambiguous. Trimming removed 5 bases at V and 8 bases at J, with 19 bases between. This CDR3 has 14 amino acids. CDR1 SGHRS and CDR2 YFSETQ come from the germline V gene. The CDR3 loop reads CASRVTPGERGYTF. The DNA for the CDR3 is TGCGCCAGCAGGGTAACTCCCGGGGAGCGGGGCTACACCTTC.

The rearrangement joins TRBV27 to TRBJ2-5; the match to TRBD2 covers 7 bases. The J call is uncertain, as TRBJ2-7 better fits the DNA end. The germline V gene has CDR1 MNHEY and CDR2 SMNVEV (reference sequence). This CDR3 contains 14 residues. The CDR3 loop reads CASTPGGSGYEQYF. CDR3 nucleotide sequence: TGTGCCAGCACTCCGGGAGGCTCGGGCTACGAGCAGTACTTC.

This clone has just one count. V and J are TRBV5-8 and TRBJ1-1; unclear D gene. The V end lost 4 bases, the J end lost 5 bases, and 6 bases lay between the germline ends. Per germline, CDR1 SGHTS and CDR2 YDEGEE. This CDR3 spans 11 amino acids. In DNA form, the CDR3 reads TGTGCCAGCAGCCCTACTACTGAAGCTTTCTTT. Encoded protein: CASSPTTEAFF.

The rearrangement links TRBV6-6 to TRBJ2-7; possibly TRBD2 for D (6 bases). The CDR3 sequence is 12 residues long. V dropped 6 bases and J dropped 4 bases, with 10 bases sitting between them. Looked up from germline, CDR1 is MNHNY and CDR2 is SVGAGI (reference sequence). CDR3 protein: CASSLGLYEQYF. CDR3 coding DNA: TGTGCCAGCAGCCTGGGACTTTACGAGCAGTACTTC.

The rearrangement uses TRBV4-1 and TRBJ1-3; D gene uncertain. Germline V gene lookup returns CDR1 MGHRA and CDR2 YSYEKL. V was cut by 1 base and J by 0 bases, with 10 bases left in between. The CDR3 is made up of 16 amino acids. The CDR3 sequence is CASSQGWTGSGNTIYF. CDR3 coding DNA: TGCGCCAGCAGCCAAGGTTGGACTGGCTCTGGAAACACCATATATTTT.

The chain links TRBV5-1 to TRBJ1-2; D remains ambiguous. Trimming removed 0 bases from V and 1 base from J, with 10 bases in between. CDR3 length: 15 residues. Germline CDR1 is SGHRS and CDR2 is YFSETQ. CDR3 residues: CASSLDAGLNYGYTF. The CDR3 coding sequence is TGCGCCAGCAGCTTGGACGCCGGACTTAACTATGGCTACACCTTC.

This clone was seen more than once but under ten times. The chain employs TRBV5-6 and TRBJ1-6; the match to TRBD1 covers 8 bases. Germline CDR1 and CDR2: SGHDT and YYEEEE. This CDR3 has 14 residues. Unmatched junction bases numbered 6, after V lost 4 bases and J lost 9 bases. CDR3 sequence: CASSPGQVGSPLHF. For the CDR3, the DNA is TGTGCCAGCAGCCCGGGACAGGTAGGTTCACCCCTCCACTTT.

The chain is built from TRBV9 and TRBJ2-3, with 10 bases lining up with TRBD1. There are 15 residues in the CDR3. Germline values: CDR1 SGDLS, CDR2 YYNGEE. Trimming removed 4 bases from V and 1 base from J; junction bases left unmatched: 3. CDR3 bases: TGTGCCAGCAGCATCGGGACAGGGGGCACAGATACGCAGTATTTT. This translates into CASSIGTGGTDTQYF.

V is TRBV11-1 and J is TRBJ1-2; D remains unclear. Germline V CDR1 and CDR2: SGHAT, FQDESV (reference sequence). The CDR3 runs to 13 residues. The V gene lost 1 base and the J gene lost 3 bases, with 6 bases spanning the gap. DNA of the CDR3: TGTGCCAGCAGCTTAGACAGCTACTATGGCTACACCTTC. Amino acids: CASSLDSYYGYTF.

This clone was detected a few times. Relative to the germline gene, one junction end is altered; a read error may explain this. The V and J genes are TRBV7-9 and TRBJ2-4, with D tentatively TRBD1 (7 bases). The CDR3 is 16 residues long. CDR1 SEHNR and CDR2 FQNEAQ come from the germline V gene (reference sequence). The DNA of the CDR3 is TGTTCCAGCAGCTTAGCCTCCAGGGGGGCCCAAAACATTCAGTACTTC. Protein product: CSSSLASRGAQNIQYF.

J is TRBJ2-3 and V is TRBV10-3, with 9 positions matching TRBD2. Per the germline V gene, CDR1 is ENHRY and CDR2 is SYGVKD. V trimming: 9 bases; J trimming: 6 bases; junction bases outside the gene matches: 13. This CDR3 has 15 amino acids. The CDR3 spells CAIGTMGLASDTQYF. In DNA form, the CDR3 reads TGTGCCATAGGTACCATGGGACTAGCATCCGATACGCAGTATTTT.

The chain couples TRBV19 to TRBJ2-7; D gene unclear. Between the trimmed V and J ends, which lost 3 bases and 6 bases, there was a span of 15 bases. The CDR3 covers 14 residues. In germline, CDR1 is LNHDA, CDR2 SQIVND (reference sequence). CDR3 in amino acids: CASSIPGKASEQYF. The CDR3, as DNA: TGTGCCAGTAGTATTCCGGGTAAGGCCTCCGAGCAGTACTTC.

The chain is built from TRBV25-1 and TRBJ1-2, with D possibly being TRBD1 (5 bases). V lost 6 bases to trimming and J lost 8 bases, with 13 bases between them. The length of the CDR3 is 12 residues. Germline CDR1 is MGHDK and CDR2 is SYGVNS. The CDR3 coding sequence is TGTGCCAGCAGGGTAGCGGGGGAAGGCTACACCTTC. It translates to CASRVAGEGYTF.

The chain carries TRBV7-2 and TRBJ2-7; possible D gene TRBD2, 5 bases. The V end was cut by 5 bases, the J end by 6 bases, with 14 bases between. The CDR3 sequence is 13 residues long. Germline values: CDR1 SGHTA, CDR2 FQGNSA. This CDR3 is CASSLEDGVEQYF. CDR3 DNA: TGTGCCAGCAGCCTAGAAGACGGGGTCGAGCAGTACTTC.

The DNA of the CDR3 is TGTGCCAGCAGTCCCCCAATCCGGGGGCCCCTCCACTTT. Protein sequence: CASSPPIRGPLHF. The chain combines TRBV27 with TRBJ1-6, with D possibly matching TRBD1 (5 bases). V was cut by 5 bases and J by 13 bases, with 15 bases left in between. This CDR3 spans 13 amino acids. The germline V gene has CDR1 MNHEY and CDR2 SMNVEV (reference sequence).

CDR3 residues: CASTGLAGGNYEQYF. In DNA form, the CDR3 reads TGTGCCAGCACCGGACTAGCGGGGGGTAACTACGAGCAGTACTTC. The chain employs TRBV28 and TRBJ2-5, with TRBD2 identical over 14 bases. The J call could be wrong; TRBJ2-7 is a better fit for the DNA end. The germline gives CDR1 MDHEN, CDR2 SYDVKM. CDR3 size: 15 residues.

J is TRBJ1-2 and V is TRBV27, with 7 nucleotides matching TRBD1. This CDR3 region has 15 residues. Germline V lookup: CDR1 MNHEY, CDR2 SMNVEV (reference sequence). After removal of 2 bases from V and 2 bases from J, the junction contained 5 bases not matched to a gene. The CDR3 sequence is CASSLTETGNYGYTF. CDR3 nucleotides: TGTGCCAGCAGTTTAACCGAGACAGGGAACTATGGCTACACCTTC.

The chain links TRBV10-1 to TRBJ2-1; 15 bases agree with TRBD2. Germline CDR1 is WNHNN and CDR2 is SYGVQD (reference sequence). The CDR3 is made up of 18 amino acids. The V gene end was trimmed by 5 bases and the J gene end by 3 bases; junction bases not matched to a gene: 8. CDR3 amino acids: CASSTSGLAGGFYNEQFF. For the CDR3, the DNA is TGCGCCAGCAGTACCTCCGGACTAGCGGGGGGGTTCTACAATGAGCAGTTCTTC.

This clone was seen only a few times. The chain recombines TRBV25-1 with TRBJ1-1, with D hard to call. Trimming took off 4 bases at V and 1 base at J, with 10 bases between the two ends. The CDR3 covers 14 residues. Germline CDR1 MGHDK, CDR2 SYGVNS. Here the CDR3 DNA reads TGTGCCAGCAGTGCCGGACTGGAGAACACTGAAGCTTTCTTT. Translating it yields CASSAGLENTEAFF. The complete variable domain, with remaining parts taken from reference TRBV25-1 and TRBJ1-1, reads EADIYQTPRYLVIGTGKKITLECSQTMGHDKMYWYQQDPGMELHLIHYSYGVNSTEKGDLSSESTVSRIRTEHFPLTLESARPSHTSQYLCASSAGLENTEAFFGQGTRLTVV.

This chain joins TRBV5-6 and TRBJ2-3; TRBD2 might be the D (6 bases). Trimming cost V 0 bases and J 4 bases, with 9 bases left between them. Germline-derived CDR1 and CDR2 are SGHDT and YYEEEE. CDR3 length: 14 amino acids. The CDR3 reads CASSLVWEADTQYF. CDR3 in DNA: TGTGCCAGCAGCTTGGTATGGGAGGCAGATACGCAGTATTTT.

This chain links TRBV7-9 with TRBJ1-1; possible D gene TRBD1, 6 bases. The CDR3 spans 11 residues. V lost 1 base to trimming and J lost 12 bases, with 9 bases between them. CDR1 and CDR2 from the germline V gene are SEHNR and FQNEAQ (reference sequence). The CDR3 here is CASSLGDNSFF. The CDR3 DNA follows: TGTGCCAGCAGCTTAGGGGACAACTCTTTCTTT.

The chain couples TRBV27 to TRBJ2-1; D call uncertain. Trimming removed 2 bases at V and 3 bases at J, with 11 bases between. The CDR3 length is 15 residues. Germline V gives CDR1 MNHEY, CDR2 SMNVEV (reference sequence). CDR3 in DNA: TGTGCCAGCAGTTTAGGCGGATCCTTCTACAATGAGCAGTTCTTC. This translates into CASSLGGSFYNEQFF.